A single sample gave rise to the 25 T cell receptor beta chains below, sequenced in a study of cytomegalovirus exposure and HLA in healthy donors. PCR involved 60 Vbeta and 13 Jbeta primers. Sequencing was performed with immunoSEQ multiplex PCR; in TCRdb, only in-frame clones are kept and a portion is missing. In the table there are 140,000 to 150,000 clones, around 9.7% of which are singletons. Sequencing input: PBMCs. The receptors were gathered from a man aged 50-59 years in good health and CMV-seronegative.

The chain carries TRBV4-1 and TRBJ2-7, with 9 bases identical to TRBD2. V was pared by 3 bases and J by 0 bases, with 3 bases of the junction left unmatched. The CDR3 is made up of 15 amino acids. Germline-derived CDR1 and CDR2 are MGHRA and YSYEKL. Here the CDR3 reads CASSHLTSGSYEQYF. As DNA, the CDR3 is TGCGCCAGCAGCCATTTGACTAGCGGCTCCTACGAGCAGTACTTC.

The CDR3 loop is CASSRGQGEGYTF. The DNA of the CDR3 is TGTGCCAGCAGCCGAGGACAGGGCGAGGGCTACACCTTC. The chain employs TRBV6-5 and TRBJ1-2; 8 bases align to TRBD1. The V gene's germline CDR1 is MNHEY and CDR2 SVGAGI. The CDR3 has 13 amino acids. V lost 6 bases and J lost 8; bases outside the gene matches: 8.

The rearrangement joins TRBV5-1 to TRBJ1-2; possibly TRBD1 for D (6 bases). This CDR3 is 15 amino acids long. Trimming stripped 2 bases from V and 1 base from J, with 12 bases between. Per the germline V gene, CDR1 is SGHRS and CDR2 is YFSETQ. The CDR3 coding sequence is TGCGCCAGCAGCTTTGAGGGGGGGTTTAACTATGGCTACACCTTC. It is translated as CASSFEGGFNYGYTF.

This chain connects TRBV30 to TRBJ2-7; 7 bases match TRBD2. The CDR3 totals 14 residues. Trimming at V came to 0 bases and at J to 3 bases, leaving 5 bases not matched to a gene. Germline V CDR1 and CDR2: GTSNPN, SVGIG (reference sequence). CDR3 in amino acids: CAWSVRGSSYEQYF. CDR3 DNA sequence: TGTGCCTGGAGTGTACGCGGGAGTAGCTACGAGCAGTACTTC.

This clone has a handful of counts. The gene calls are TRBV5-6 and TRBJ2-3; TRBD1 might be the D (5 bases). Germline V gives CDR1 SGHDT, CDR2 YYEEEE. Trimming took off 0 bases at V and 2 bases at J, with 7 bases between the two ends. The CDR3 contains 14 residues. The CDR3 here is CASSLEGSTDTQYF. The CDR3 DNA reads as TGTGCCAGCAGCTTGGAGGGGTCCACAGATACGCAGTATTTT.

This clone appeared a few times. Other DNA sequences in this sample translate to the same CDR3. The rearrangement joins TRBV29-1 to TRBJ1-1, with TRBD1 matching 7 bases. The J segment lost 2 bases and the V segment lost 6 bases, leaving 6 bases of the junction unmatched. The CDR3 extends over 13 amino acids. Germline lookup yields CDR1 SQVTM and CDR2 ANQGSEA. The CDR3 DNA follows: TGCAGCGTGGGCCGGGACAGAAACACTGAAGCTTTCTTT. Translating it yields CSVGRDRNTEAFF.

This clone was detected only a few times. The chain is built from TRBV5-4 and TRBJ2-3, with 11 positions matching TRBD2. V lost 2 bases and J lost 5; bases outside the gene matches: 10. Per the germline V gene, CDR1 is SGHNT and CDR2 is YYREEE (reference sequence). The CDR3 has 17 residues. The CDR3 spells CASSFNSGRAGGDTQYF. CDR3 in DNA: TGTGCCAGCAGCTTCAATAGCGGGAGGGCCGGGGGAGATACGCAGTATTTT.

The chain is built from TRBV18 and TRBJ2-7; D may be TRBD1 (5 bases). V lost 3 bases to trimming and J lost 5 bases, with 14 bases between them. The CDR3 is 14 amino acids. Germline values: CDR1 KGHSH, CDR2 LQKENI. CDR3 coding DNA: TGTGCCAGCTCACCCCTGACAGTCGCCCACGAGCAGTACTTC. Translating it yields CASSPLTVAHEQYF.

The V call is TRBV6-1, the J call TRBJ2-7; TRBD2 matches at 8 bases. This CDR3 has 14 amino acids. The germline V gene has CDR1 MNHNS and CDR2 SASEGT. Unmatched junction bases numbered 9, after V lost 6 bases and J lost 5 bases. The DNA for the CDR3 is TGTGCCAGCAGCTCATATACGGGAGGGAACGAGCAGTACTTC. Its translation: CASSSYTGGNEQYF.

This clone occurred a few times. V usage is TRBV19 and J usage is TRBJ2-2, with D possibly being TRBD2 (5 bases). Germline CDR1 LNHDA, CDR2 SQIVND (reference sequence). This CDR3 spans 14 amino acids. The ends were cut back, 7 bases at V and 4 bases at J, with 13 bases in the middle. CDR3 in amino acids: CASTFRGITGELFF. CDR3 coding DNA: TGTGCCAGTACGTTCAGAGGGATCACCGGGGAGCTGTTTTTT.

This clone was seen only a few times. V and J are TRBV30 and TRBJ2-1, with TRBD2 as a possible D gene (6 bases). V gave up 3 bases and J gave up 9 bases, with 15 bases separating them. Germline assignment: CDR1 GTSNPN and CDR2 SVGIG (reference sequence). This CDR3 comprises 13 residues. CDR3 sequence reads: CAWSPLATSEQFF. The CDR3 DNA reads TGTGCCTGGAGCCCCCTAGCGACCAGTGAGCAGTTCTTC.

Relative to its sample, this clone is medium-sized (0.01 to 0.1%). The rearrangement joins TRBV6-5 to TRBJ2-2, with TRBD1 matching over 9 bases. With V trimmed by 8 bases and J by 5 bases, 6 bases remained unmatched. Germline V lookup: CDR1 MNHEY, CDR2 SVGAGI. There are 14 residues in the CDR3. DNA of the CDR3: TGTGCCAGCGGTAGGACAGGGGAGACCGGGGAGCTGTTTTTT. Translated, it gives CASGRTGETGELFF.

On this clone: A read error may account for a junction end that differs from germline. The chain carries TRBV14 and TRBJ1-2; 9 nucleotides match TRBD1. The CDR3 spans 13 residues. Germline assignment: CDR1 SGHDN and CDR2 FVKESK. The CDR3 nucleotides are TGTGCCAGCAGCCGGGACAGGGCCTATGGCCACACCTTC. Protein product: CASSRDRAYGHTF.

This clone was counted between two and nine times. This chain joins TRBV6-6 and TRBJ1-6; TRBD1 is a possible D gene (6 bases). CDR3 size: 15 residues. The germline gives CDR1 MNHNY, CDR2 SVGAGI (reference sequence). Trimming stripped 11 bases from V and 5 bases from J, with 19 bases between. The CDR3 coding sequence is TGTGCCTCCCGCGGGGGCAGGGCTGATAATTCACCCCTCCACTTT. Amino acid sequence: CASRGGRADNSPLHF.

A few counts support this clone. In nucleotides, the CDR3 is TGTGCCAGGGTAGGAGGCCGGGGGACTAGCGGGGGCCCAGGCTCCTACAATGAGCAGTTCTTC. Translated: CARVGGRGTSGGPGSYNEQFF. The chain is built from TRBV2 and TRBJ2-1, with 14 nucleotides matching TRBD2. The germline V gene has CDR1 SNHLY and CDR2 FYNNEI. With 9 bases clipped from V and 0 bases from J, the junction kept 19 bases outside the gene matches. This CDR3 has 21 amino acids.

V is TRBV19 and J is TRBJ2-7; weak D call: TRBD1 (6 bases). This CDR3 contains 14 residues. Trimming shortened V by 7 bases and J by 6 bases, and 19 bases separated the two germline ends. Germline V CDR1 and CDR2: LNHDA, SQIVND (reference sequence). The CDR3 loop reads CASTGQQRRSEQYF. Here the CDR3 DNA reads TGTGCCAGTACCGGACAGCAACGGCGAAGCGAGCAGTACTTC.

The J gene is TRBJ2-7, the V gene TRBV19, with TRBD2 as a possible D gene (6 bases). The V gene lost 5 bases and the J gene lost 2 bases, with 13 bases spanning the gap. The CDR3 has 14 amino acids. Germline V gene lookup returns CDR1 LNHDA and CDR2 SQIVND (reference sequence). CDR3 sequence: CASSDGGVTYEQYF. In nucleotides, the CDR3 is TGTGCCAGTAGTGATGGCGGGGTGACCTACGAGCAGTACTTC.

V and J are TRBV7-2 and TRBJ2-3, with TRBD2 matching over 12 bases. J lost 5 bases, V lost 6 bases, and 9 bases had no gene match. Germline loops: CDR1 SGHTA, CDR2 FQGNSA. This CDR3 has 16 residues. The CDR3 region has the DNA TGTGCCAGCAGTTTAAGGACTAGCGGGATACGAGATACGCAGTATTTT. Translating gives CASSLRTSGIRDTQYF.

In its sample, this clone was seen a few times. This sequence joins TRBV2 and TRBJ1-5; 8 bases fit TRBD1. V dropped 5 bases and J dropped 7; count of bases not matched to a gene: 4. CDR3 length: 13 amino acids. Germline-derived CDR1 and CDR2 are SNHLY and FYNNEI. The CDR3 here is CASSQGAGQPQHF. For the CDR3, the DNA is TGTGCCAGCAGTCAGGGGGCGGGCCAGCCCCAGCATTTT.

This clone was counted only a few times. The rearrangement uses TRBV9 and TRBJ2-3; 9 nucleotides match TRBD2. CDR1 SGDLS and CDR2 YYNGEE come from the germline V gene. Germline trimming cut 1 base from V and 5 bases from J; bases unmatched to any gene: 8. This CDR3 is 16 amino acids long. The CDR3 here is CASSVLLSGRGDTQYF. Here the CDR3 DNA reads TGTGCCAGCAGCGTATTGCTTAGCGGGAGAGGAGATACGCAGTATTTT.

This clone was seen more than once but under ten times. CDR3: CASTRDRGPANYGYTF. The CDR3 region has the DNA TGCGCCAGCACCCGGGACAGGGGCCCAGCTAACTATGGCTACACCTTC. The V call is TRBV10-1, the J call TRBJ1-2; TRBD1 aligns across 10 bases. Trimming at V came to 7 bases and at J to 0 bases, leaving 8 bases not matched to a gene. The CDR3 is 16 residues long. Germline V gene lookup returns CDR1 WNHNN and CDR2 SYGVQD (reference sequence).

This clone was detected only a few times. This rearrangement joins TRBV30 to TRBJ1-4, with D possibly being TRBD1 (6 bases). Trimming took 4 bases from V and 5 from J, leaving 11 bases between them. The CDR3 runs 13 residues. The germline V gene encodes CDR1 GTSNPN and CDR2 SVGIG (reference sequence). CDR3: CAWKDRINEKLFF. The CDR3, as DNA: TGTGCCTGGAAGGACAGAATAAATGAAAAACTGTTTTTT. The whole variable domain, filled in from reference TRBV30 and TRBJ1-4, reads SQTIHQWPATLVQPVGSPLSLECTVEGTSNPNLYWYRQAAGRGLQLLFYSVGIGQISSEVPQNLSASRPQDRQFILSSKKLLLSDSGFYLCAWKDRINEKLFFGSGTQLSVL.

V and J are TRBV7-3 and TRBJ2-3; TRBD1 agrees at 7 bases. Germline CDR1 SGHTA, CDR2 FQGTGA. The ends lost 5 bases at V and 5 bases at J; junction bases unmatched: 10. The CDR3 has 15 amino acids. The CDR3 loop is CASSPRQGRVDTQYF. The CDR3, as DNA: TGTGCCAGCAGCCCACGACAGGGTCGAGTAGATACGCAGTATTTT. Filled out from reference TRBV7-3 and TRBJ2-3, the complete variable domain reads GAGVSQTPSNKVTEKGKYVELRCDPISGHTALYWYRQSLGQGPEFLIYFQGTGAADDSGLPNDRFFAVRPEGSVSTLKIQRTERGDSAVYLCASSPRQGRVDTQYFGPGTRLTVL.

The chain has TRBV19 and TRBJ2-7; 9 positions agree with TRBD2. The junction had 6 bases not matched to a gene; V was cut back by 3 bases and J by 3 bases. The V gene's germline CDR1 is LNHDA and CDR2 SQIVND (reference sequence). This CDR3 is 15 amino acids long. The CDR3 DNA is TGTGCCAGTAGTATCCGATGGACTAGCGTCTACGAGCAGTACTTC. It is translated as CASSIRWTSVYEQYF.

For the CDR3, the DNA is TGTGCCTCGGGACAGGGAGCCCACGAGCAGTACTTC. Its translation is CASGQGAHEQYF. The genes are TRBV10-3 and TRBJ2-7, with 9 positions matching TRBD1. The length of the CDR3 is 12 residues. V lost 11 bases and J lost 5; bases outside the gene matches: 7. Per the germline V gene, CDR1 is ENHRY and CDR2 is SYGVKD.